The rows below give T cell receptor beta chains drawn from one sample of a study of tumor-infiltrating lymphocytes in localized non-small cell lung cancer. Sequencing was performed with immunoSEQ multiplex PCR; in TCRdb, only in-frame clones are kept and a portion is missing. Here the sample spans 20,000 to 25,000 clones, around 70% being singletons. The sequencing input was lung tumor tissue. These receptors originate from a human donor with non-small cell lung cancer. CDR3s include the opening cysteine and the closing phenylalanine or tryptophan. A D gene is named only where the DNA matches it firmly. Clone sizes are given selectively: once, few, many, or a class where the clone is expanded.

CDR3nt,CDR3aa,j_gene,d_gene,v_gene,abundance
TGTGCCAGCTCTCGCGGGGGTCAGCCCCAGCATTTT,CASSRGGQPQHF,TRBJ1-5,-,TRBV5-6,-
TGTGCCAGCAGCTTAGACAAGACGGGGGCATTATTCCACGAGCAGTACTTC,CASSLDKTGALFHEQYF,TRBJ2-7,-,TRBV11-3,-
TGTGCCAGCAGTGGGACAGGGCTTAATGAAAAACTGTTTTTT,CASSGTGLNEKLFF,TRBJ1-4,TRBD1,TRBV27,-
TGTGCCACCAGCAGAGGAGGGGCATTCCGATTGAGATACAATGAGCAGTTCTTC,CATSRGGAFRLRYNEQFF,TRBJ2-1,-,TRBV15,few
TGTGCCAGCGGAAGGAGAGGGATGAACACTGAAGCTTTCTTT,CASGRRGMNTEAFF,TRBJ1-1,-,TRBV2,-
TGTGCCGCCCAACTAGCGGGAGGCTCCTACGAGCAGTACTTC,CAAQLAGGSYEQYF,TRBJ2-7,TRBD2,TRBV30,few
TGTGCCAGCAGCTTGGATTCAGGCTCTGGAAACACCATATATTTT,CASSLDSGSGNTIYF,TRBJ1-3,-,TRBV5-4,-
TGTGCCAGCAGTCTAATGTTCAATTCACCCCTCCACTTT,CASSLMFNSPLHF,TRBJ1-6,-,TRBV27,-
TGTGCCAGCAGCTTAACGGGAGCAAGGACAGATACGCAGTATTTT,CASSLTGARTDTQYF,TRBJ2-3,-,TRBV7-9,-
TGCAGTGCCTCCTTTAATGAGCAGTTCTTC,CSASFNEQFF,TRBJ2-1,-,TRBV20-1,-
TGTGCCAGCTCACGGCTGAATTTGCGGGACATGGGCAATGAGCAGTTCTTC,CASSRLNLRDMGNEQFF,TRBJ2-1,-,TRBV18,-
TGCAGCGTCGCGTCGACAGGGAACTATGGCTACACCTTC,CSVASTGNYGYTF,TRBJ1-2,TRBD1,TRBV29-1,-
TGCAGCGTAGGGACAGGGGCCTACGAGCAGTACTTC,CSVGTGAYEQYF,TRBJ2-7,TRBD1,TRBV29-1,-
TGCGCCAGCAGCCCCCGCCCAGCACGCGAGCAGTACTTC,CASSPRPAREQYF,TRBJ2-7,-,TRBV4-1,few
TGCGCCAGCAGCTTTCGGGACAGGGGCTACGAGCAGTACTTC,CASSFRDRGYEQYF,TRBJ2-7,TRBD1,TRBV5-1,-
TGTGCCAGCAGCAGGTCCGGACAGGACTACTATGGCTACACCTTC,CASSRSGQDYYGYTF,TRBJ1-2,TRBD1,TRBV14,-
TGTGCCAGCAGTCGGGACGGGCTCGGGGGCTACACCTTC,CASSRDGLGGYTF,TRBJ1-2,-,TRBV6-4,-
TGTGCCAGCTCACCGCAAGGGGCAGCAAGCACAGATACGCAGTATTTT,CASSPQGAASTDTQYF,TRBJ2-3,-,TRBV18,-
TGCGCCAGCAGCTTTAATGGGGGCGAAGGGACTGAAGCTTTCTTT,CASSFNGGEGTEAFF,TRBJ1-1,-,TRBV5-1,medium-sized
TGTGCCAGCAGCTTAACTAGCGGGAGGTACGAAGGTCGTGAGACCCAGTACTTC,CASSLTSGRYEGRETQYF,TRBJ2-5,TRBD2,TRBV7-6,medium-sized
TGTGCCAGCAGTCGAGGGAGTCTCGCAGATACGCAGTATTTT,CASSRGSLADTQYF,TRBJ2-3,-,TRBV14,-
TGTGCCAGCAGCGCCGGACTAGCGGGAAGCCAAGAGACCCAGTACTTC,CASSAGLAGSQETQYF,TRBJ2-5,TRBD2,TRBV7-9,-